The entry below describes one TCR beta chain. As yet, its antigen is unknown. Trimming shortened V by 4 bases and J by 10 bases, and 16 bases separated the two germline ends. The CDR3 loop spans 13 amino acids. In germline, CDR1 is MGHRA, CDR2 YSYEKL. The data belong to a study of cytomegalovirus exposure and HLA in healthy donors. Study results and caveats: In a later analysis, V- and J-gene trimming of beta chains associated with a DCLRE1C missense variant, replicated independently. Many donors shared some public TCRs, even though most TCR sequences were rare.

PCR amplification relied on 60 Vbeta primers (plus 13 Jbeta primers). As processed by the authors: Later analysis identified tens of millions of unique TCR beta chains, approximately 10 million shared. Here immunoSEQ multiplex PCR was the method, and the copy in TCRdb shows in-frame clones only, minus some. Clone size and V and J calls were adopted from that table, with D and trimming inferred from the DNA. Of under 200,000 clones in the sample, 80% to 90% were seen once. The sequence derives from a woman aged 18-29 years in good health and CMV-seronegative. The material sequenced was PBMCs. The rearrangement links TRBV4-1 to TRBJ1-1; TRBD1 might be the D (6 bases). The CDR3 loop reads CASSRVGGRGAFF. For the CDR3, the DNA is TGCGCCAGCAGCCGAGTGGGGGGGCGAGGAGCTTTCTTT.